This TCR beta chain was found in a study of identical twins. Study-wide results and limits: Carriage of fewer insertions was seen in abundant cord blood beta clonotypes, whereas memory repertoires showed none.

Of note for this clonotype: The antigen remains undetermined.

TCRdb ran MiXCR on the 5' RACE reads and lists one entry per CDR3 protein. The data show hundreds of thousands of distinct CDR3 sequences, 9% to 15% seen once. The V gene's germline CDR1 is LGHDT and CDR2 YNNKEL (reference sequence). This CDR3 has 15 amino acids. The V and J ends lost 3 bases and 1 base respectively, with 13 bases between them. In addition, the sample was reused for a study of yellow fever vaccine responses in identical twins. That source adds: Twins' vaccine T cell responses were reported to seem partly convergent and partly personalized.

The chain couples TRBV3-1 to TRBJ2-7; D is perhaps TRBD1 (5 bases). The TCR originated in a woman between 18 and 30 years old in good health. The specimen sequenced was CD8+ T cells sorted from blood. The CDR3 nucleotides read TGTGCCAGCAGCCACTTAGGGGTAGGATCCTACGAGCAGTACTTC. It specifies CASSHLGVGSYEQYF.